Sequencing of this T cell receptor (beta chain) was carried out in a study of human T cells and chemical hapten exposure. One entry per CDR3 protein results from TCRdb running MiXCR on the RACE reads. The sample yields about 360,000 distinct CDR3 sequences, under 9% seen once. As for time point: patch test 1, 2 weeks after DPC sensitization. Treatment indicated: therapeutic diphenylcyclopropenone sensitization with weekly scalp DPC. Germline V gene sequence: CDR1 KGHDR, CDR2 SFDVKD. V was trimmed by 4 bases and J by 3 bases, leaving 14 bases between them. The CDR3 has 15 amino acids. The J gene is TRBJ2-5, the V gene TRBV24-1, with D perhaps matching TRBD1 or TRBD2 (6 bases each). This clonotype was obtained from a woman aged 18-30 years with alopecia areata. Some clones in this sample may be carry-over from other donors' samples. The source was whole blood, collected in connection with sensitization to the hapten diphenylcyclopropenone (DPC). The CDR3 bases are TGTGCCACCAGTGAAGGGGGGATCGGTAAAGAGACCCAGTACTTC. Residues: CATSEGGIGKETQYF.